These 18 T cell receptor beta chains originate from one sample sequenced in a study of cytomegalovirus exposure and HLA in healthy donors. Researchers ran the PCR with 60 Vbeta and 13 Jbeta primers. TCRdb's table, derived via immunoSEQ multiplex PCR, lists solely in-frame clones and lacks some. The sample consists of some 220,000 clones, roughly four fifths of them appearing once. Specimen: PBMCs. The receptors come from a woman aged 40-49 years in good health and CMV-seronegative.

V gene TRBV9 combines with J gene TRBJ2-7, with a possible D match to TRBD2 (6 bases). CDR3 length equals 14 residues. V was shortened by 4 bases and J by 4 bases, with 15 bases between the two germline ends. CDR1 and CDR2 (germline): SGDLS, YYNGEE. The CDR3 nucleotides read TGTGCCAGCAGCCCCAGACTGGGGGGATACGAGCAGTACTTC. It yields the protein CASSPRLGGYEQYF.

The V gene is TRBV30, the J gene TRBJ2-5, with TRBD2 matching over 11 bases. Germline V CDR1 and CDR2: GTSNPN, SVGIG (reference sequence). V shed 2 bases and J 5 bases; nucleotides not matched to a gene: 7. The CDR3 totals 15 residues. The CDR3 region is CAWSKLAGAGETQYF. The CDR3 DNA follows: TGTGCCTGGAGTAAACTAGCGGGGGCTGGGGAGACCCAGTACTTC.

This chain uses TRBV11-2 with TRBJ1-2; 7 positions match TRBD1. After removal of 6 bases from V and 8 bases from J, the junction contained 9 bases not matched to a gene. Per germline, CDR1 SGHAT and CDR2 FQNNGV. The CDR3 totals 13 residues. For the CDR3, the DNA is TGTGCCAGCAGACCGACAGGGATTAGCGGCTACACCTTC. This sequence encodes CASRPTGISGYTF.

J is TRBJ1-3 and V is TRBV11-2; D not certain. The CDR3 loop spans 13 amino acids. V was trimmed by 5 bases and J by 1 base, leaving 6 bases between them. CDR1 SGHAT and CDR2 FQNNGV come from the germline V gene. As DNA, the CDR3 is TGTGCCAGCAGCCTACAGTCTGGAAACACCATATATTTT. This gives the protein CASSLQSGNTIYF.

DNA of the CDR3: TGTGCCACTTTAGACAGCCTTGGGAACGAGCAGTACTTC. The encoded protein is CATLDSLGNEQYF. The chain carries TRBV6-5 and TRBJ2-7, with D possibly being TRBD1 (5 bases). Trimming cost V 10 bases and J 5 bases, with 18 bases left between them. The CDR3 runs 13 residues. CDR1 MNHEY and CDR2 SVGAGI come from the germline V gene.

CDR3 DNA sequence: TGCGCCAGCAGCCCTACTAGGTCGGGCTATGAGCAGTTCTTC. Translating gives CASSPTRSGYEQFF. This chain links TRBV10-1 with TRBJ2-1; TRBD2 might be the D (5 bases). V was trimmed by 6 bases and J by 8 bases, leaving 17 bases between them. The CDR3 runs to 14 residues. Germline CDR1 reads WNHNN; CDR2 reads SYGVQD (reference sequence).

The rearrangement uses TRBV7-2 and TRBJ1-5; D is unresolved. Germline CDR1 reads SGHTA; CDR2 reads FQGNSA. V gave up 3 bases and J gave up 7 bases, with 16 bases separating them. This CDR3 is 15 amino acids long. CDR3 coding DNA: TGTGCCAGCAGCTTGGAGAATCCCTTCCCCCAGCCCCAGCATTTT. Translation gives CASSLENPFPQPQHF.

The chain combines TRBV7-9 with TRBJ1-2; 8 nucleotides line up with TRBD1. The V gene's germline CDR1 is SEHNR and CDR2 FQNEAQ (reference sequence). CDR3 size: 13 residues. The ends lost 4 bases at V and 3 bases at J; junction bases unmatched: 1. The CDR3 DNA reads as TGTGCCAGCAGCTCGACAGGGGACTATGGCTACACCTTC. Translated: CASSSTGDYGYTF. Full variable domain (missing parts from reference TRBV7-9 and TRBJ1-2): DTGVSQNPRHKITKRGQNVTFRCDPISEHNRLYWYRQTLGQGPEFLTYFQNEAQLEKSRLLSDRFSAERPKGSFSTLEIQRTEQGDSAMYLCASSSTGDYGYTFGSGTRLTVV.

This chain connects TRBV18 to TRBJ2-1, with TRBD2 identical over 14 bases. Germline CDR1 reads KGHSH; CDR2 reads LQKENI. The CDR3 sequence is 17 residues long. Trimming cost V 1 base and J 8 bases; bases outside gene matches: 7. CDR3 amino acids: CASSPLKTSGGAYEQFF. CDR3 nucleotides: TGTGCCAGCTCACCACTGAAGACTAGCGGGGGGGCATATGAGCAGTTCTTC.

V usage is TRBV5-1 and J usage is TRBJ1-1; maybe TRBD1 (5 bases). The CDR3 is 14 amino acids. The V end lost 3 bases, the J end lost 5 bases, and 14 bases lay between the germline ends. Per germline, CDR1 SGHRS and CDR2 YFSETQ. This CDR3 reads CASSWSGERTEAFF. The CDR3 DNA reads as TGCGCCAGCAGCTGGTCGGGGGAAAGAACTGAAGCTTTCTTT.

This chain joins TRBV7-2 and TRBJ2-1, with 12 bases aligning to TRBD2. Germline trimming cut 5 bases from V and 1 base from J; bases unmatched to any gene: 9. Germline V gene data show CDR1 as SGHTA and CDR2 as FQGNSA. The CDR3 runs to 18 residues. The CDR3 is CASSPLQTSGGSYNEQFF. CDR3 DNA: TGTGCCAGCAGCCCCCTTCAAACTAGCGGGGGGTCCTACAATGAGCAGTTCTTC.

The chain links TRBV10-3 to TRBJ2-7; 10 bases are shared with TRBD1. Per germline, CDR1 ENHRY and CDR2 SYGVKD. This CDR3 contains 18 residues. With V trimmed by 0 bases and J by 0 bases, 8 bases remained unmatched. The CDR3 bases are TGTGCCATCAGTGAGTCTTACCGGGACAGGGGTTTCTCCTACGAGCAGTACTTC. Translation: CAISESYRDRGFSYEQYF.

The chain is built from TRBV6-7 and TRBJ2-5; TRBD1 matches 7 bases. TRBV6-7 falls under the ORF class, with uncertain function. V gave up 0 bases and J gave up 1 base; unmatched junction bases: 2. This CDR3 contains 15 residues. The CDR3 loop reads CASSYSYRGQETQYF. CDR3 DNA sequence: TGTGCCAGCAGTTACTCTTACAGGGGCCAAGAGACCCAGTACTTC.

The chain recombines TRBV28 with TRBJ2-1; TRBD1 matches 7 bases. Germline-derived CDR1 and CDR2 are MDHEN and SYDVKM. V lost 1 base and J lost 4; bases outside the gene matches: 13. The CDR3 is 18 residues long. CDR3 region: CASSLSSLRGQRYNEQFF. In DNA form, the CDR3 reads TGTGCCAGCAGTTTATCTTCCCTAAGGGGACAGCGATACAATGAGCAGTTCTTC. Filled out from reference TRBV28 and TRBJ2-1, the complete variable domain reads DVKVTQSSRYLVKRTGEKVFLECVQDMDHENMFWYRQDPGLGLRLIYFSYDVKMKEKGDIPEGYSVSREKKERFSLILESASTNQTSMYLCASSLSSLRGQRYNEQFFGPGTRLTVL.

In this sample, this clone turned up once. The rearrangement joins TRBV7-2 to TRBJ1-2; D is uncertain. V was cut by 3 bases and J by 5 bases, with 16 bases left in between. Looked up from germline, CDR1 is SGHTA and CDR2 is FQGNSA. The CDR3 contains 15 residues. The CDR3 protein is CASSFISGVHYGYTF. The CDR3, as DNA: TGTGCCAGCAGCTTTATTAGCGGGGTACATTATGGCTACACCTTC.

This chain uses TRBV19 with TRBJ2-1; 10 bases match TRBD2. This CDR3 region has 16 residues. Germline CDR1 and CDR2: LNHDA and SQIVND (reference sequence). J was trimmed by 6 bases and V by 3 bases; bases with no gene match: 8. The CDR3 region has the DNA TGTGCCAGTAGTATCCGTCTAGCGGGGGAAGCCAATGAGCAGTTCTTC. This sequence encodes CASSIRLAGEANEQFF.

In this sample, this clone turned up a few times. CDR3 amino acids: CASSSAGTPSYEQYF. The CDR3, as DNA: TGTGCCAGCAGTTCGGCCGGGACACCTTCCTACGAGCAGTACTTC. The chain is built from TRBV6-6 and TRBJ2-7; D might be TRBD1 (6 bases). Trimming cost V 4 bases and J 1 base, with 14 bases left between them. Germline V gene sequence: CDR1 MNHNY, CDR2 SVGAGI (reference sequence). The CDR3 is made up of 15 amino acids.

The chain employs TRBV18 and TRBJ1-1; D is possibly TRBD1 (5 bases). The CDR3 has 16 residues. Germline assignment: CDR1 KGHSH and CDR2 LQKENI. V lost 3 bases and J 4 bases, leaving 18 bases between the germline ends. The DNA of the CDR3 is TGTGCCAGCTCACCTCGAGTGGGGCCGGCTGGCACTGAAGCTTTCTTT. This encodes CASSPRVGPAGTEAFF.